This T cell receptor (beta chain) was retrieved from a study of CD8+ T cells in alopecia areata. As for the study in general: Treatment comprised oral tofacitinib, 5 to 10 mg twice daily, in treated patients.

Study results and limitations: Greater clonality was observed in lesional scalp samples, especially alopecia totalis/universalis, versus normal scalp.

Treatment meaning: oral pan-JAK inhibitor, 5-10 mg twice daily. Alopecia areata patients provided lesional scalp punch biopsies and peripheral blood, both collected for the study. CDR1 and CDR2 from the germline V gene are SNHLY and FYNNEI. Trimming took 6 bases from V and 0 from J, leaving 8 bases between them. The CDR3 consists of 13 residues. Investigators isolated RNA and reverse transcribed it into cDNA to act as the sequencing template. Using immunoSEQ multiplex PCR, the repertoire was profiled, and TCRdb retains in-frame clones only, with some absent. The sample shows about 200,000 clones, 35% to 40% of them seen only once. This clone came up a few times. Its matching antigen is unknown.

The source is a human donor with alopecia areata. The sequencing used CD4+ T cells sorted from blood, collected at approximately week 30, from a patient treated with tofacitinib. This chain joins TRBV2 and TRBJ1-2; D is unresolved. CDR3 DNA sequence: TGTGCCAGCAGGGGAGGAACTAACTATGGCTACACCTTC. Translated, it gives CASRGGTNYGYTF.